Following are 29 T cell receptor beta chains from one sample sequenced in a study of control samples from healthy donors and cancer patients. TCRdb's table, derived via immunoSEQ multiplex PCR, lists solely in-frame clones and lacks some. The data hold 200,000 to 250,000 clones, with 85% to 95% observed a single time. Material: blood. These receptor sequences come from a man in his fifties in good health.

This clone was picked up one time. The same CDR3 can be traced to other DNA sequences in this sample. V gene TRBV5-1 combines with J gene TRBJ1-1; D is uncertain. CDR1 is SGHRS and CDR2 is YFSETQ in the germline V gene. Trimming took off 2 bases at V and 0 bases at J, with 5 bases between the two ends. This CDR3 has 13 residues. CDR3 sequence reads: CASSLGMNTEAFF. The CDR3, as DNA: TGCGCCAGCAGCTTAGGTATGAACACTGAAGCTTTCTTT.

V is TRBV30 and J is TRBJ1-1; D uncertain. Germline-derived CDR1 and CDR2 are GTSNPN and SVGIG (reference sequence). The ends were cut back, 0 bases at V and 2 bases at J, with 7 bases in the middle. The CDR3 loop spans 13 amino acids. For the CDR3, the DNA is TGTGCCTGGAGTGTGGTCTTAAACACTGAAGCTTTCTTT. It is translated as CAWSVVLNTEAFF.

The gene calls are TRBV5-8 and TRBJ2-1; D possibly corresponds to TRBD2 (5 bases). The V gene lost 4 bases and the J gene lost 1 base, with 12 bases spanning the gap. This CDR3 has 15 amino acids. Germline V gene data show CDR1 as SGHTS and CDR2 as YDEGEE. CDR3 coding DNA: TGTGCCAGCAGCCCATATCGGGGATCCTACAATGAGCAGTTCTTC. Its protein is CASSPYRGSYNEQFF.

The chain carries TRBV4-3 and TRBJ2-2; D is perhaps TRBD1 (6 bases). This CDR3 comprises 15 residues. V was trimmed by 1 base and J by 3 bases, leaving 9 bases between them. Germline lookup yields CDR1 LGHNA and CDR2 YSLEER. The CDR3 DNA is TGCGCCAGCAGCCAAGGGGACAAGTACACCGGGGAGCTGTTTTTT. Its translation: CASSQGDKYTGELFF.

V is TRBV11-2 and J is TRBJ1-1, with D maybe TRBD1 (6 bases). With 5 bases removed from V and 1 base from J, the gap between germline ends came to 17 bases. Germline V gives CDR1 SGHAT, CDR2 FQNNGV. This CDR3 spans 16 amino acids. The DNA for the CDR3 is TGTGCCAGCAGCCCTAGCAGGGGCTTAGGGAACACTGAAGCTTTCTTT. This sequence encodes CASSPSRGLGNTEAFF.

This clone was detected once. The chain links TRBV7-2 to TRBJ1-5; D is perhaps TRBD1 (5 bases). Germline CDR1 reads SGHTA; CDR2 reads FQGNSA. The CDR3 runs 14 residues. V lost 1 base and J 8 bases, leaving 12 bases between the germline ends. CDR3 amino acids: CASSLGYRSEPQHF. CDR3 sequence (DNA): TGTGCCAGCAGCTTAGGGTACAGGAGTGAGCCCCAGCATTTT.

CDR3 bases: TGTGCCATCAGCTCCGGGACTAGCGGGGGAAACAATGAGCAGTTCTTC. This translates into CAISSGTSGGNNEQFF. The chain uses TRBV10-3 and TRBJ2-1; 14 bases agree with TRBD2. The CDR3 contains 16 residues. The junction had 6 bases not matched to a gene; V was cut back by 6 bases and J by 5 bases. Germline lookup yields CDR1 ENHRY and CDR2 SYGVKD.

V gene TRBV19 combines with J gene TRBJ1-3, with unresolved D. The CDR3 is 15 amino acids. Deletions cut 3 bases from V and 0 bases from J, with 9 bases between. CDR1 is LNHDA and CDR2 is SQIVND in the germline V gene (reference sequence). CDR3 nucleotide sequence: TGTGCCAGTAGTATCTATTCGCTCTCTGGAAACACCATATATTTT. The encoded protein is CASSIYSLSGNTIYF.

This chain links TRBV6-5 with TRBJ1-6; 8 bases align to TRBD1. The CDR3 loop spans 15 amino acids. With V trimmed by 5 bases and J by 8 bases, 8 bases remained unmatched. Germline loops: CDR1 MNHEY, CDR2 SVGAGI. Here the CDR3 reads CASSRGQAGDSPLHF. In nucleotides, the CDR3 is TGTGCCAGCAGTCGGGGACAGGCTGGGGATTCACCCCTCCACTTT.

V gene TRBV3-1 (or the pseudogene TRBV3-2) combines with J gene TRBJ2-7; D remains ambiguous. This CDR3 is 15 amino acids long. V was cut by 1 base and J by 0 bases, with 10 bases left in between. Germline V gene lookup returns CDR1 LGHDT and CDR2 YNNKEL (reference sequence). The CDR3 protein is CASSQGPVNSYEQYF. For the CDR3, the DNA is TGTGCCAGCAGCCAAGGGCCAGTAAACTCCTACGAGCAGTACTTC.

The chain has TRBV24-1 and TRBJ2-2; D gene ambiguous. CDR1 and CDR2 (germline): KGHDR, SFDVKD. This CDR3 has 17 amino acids. V was cut by 1 base and J by 5 bases, with 16 bases left in between. The CDR3 region is CATSDFKGQAPTGELFF. CDR3 DNA: TGTGCCACCAGTGATTTTAAAGGGCAGGCCCCGACCGGGGAGCTGTTTTTT.

This clone was recorded only once. The chain employs TRBV5-1 and TRBJ2-6; D is unresolved. Germline CDR1 and CDR2: SGHRS and YFSETQ. Between the trimmed V and J ends, which lost 0 bases and 0 bases, there was a span of 4 bases. The CDR3 consists of 15 residues. CDR3 residues: CASSLANSGANVLTF. In nucleotides, the CDR3 is TGCGCCAGCAGCTTGGCAAACTCTGGGGCCAACGTCCTGACTTTC.

The chain links TRBV7-2 to TRBJ2-7; the match to TRBD2 covers 7 bases. Germline CDR1 is SGHTA and CDR2 is FQGNSA. With V trimmed by 8 bases and J by 2 bases, 12 bases remained unmatched. The CDR3 sequence is 15 residues long. The DNA for the CDR3 is TGTGCCAGCTCACATGGACCGGGACTAACCTACGAGCAGTACGTC. Protein: CASSHGPGLTYEQYV.

V and J are TRBV3-1 (or the pseudogene TRBV3-2) and TRBJ2-7; D remains unclear. CDR3 size: 11 residues. The germline V gene has CDR1 LGHDT and CDR2 YNNKEL (reference sequence). V was pared by 4 bases and J by 1 base, with 2 bases between. The CDR3: CASSRSYEQYF. The DNA for the CDR3 is TGTGCCAGCAGCCGATCCTACGAGCAGTACTTC.

The chain uses TRBV28 and TRBJ1-1; D not resolved. Germline assignment: CDR1 MDHEN and CDR2 SYDVKM. V was shortened by 8 bases and J by 11 bases, with 15 bases between the two germline ends. The CDR3 is 11 amino acids. Written as DNA, the CDR3 is TGTGCCAGCTCGCTACGAAGCCCTGCTTTCTTT. It codes for CASSLRSPAFF.

The chain links TRBV19 to TRBJ1-6; no definite D call. Germline V gene sequence: CDR1 LNHDA, CDR2 SQIVND (reference sequence). The length of the CDR3 is 13 residues. The V end lost 4 bases, the J end lost 0 bases, and 1 base lay between the germline ends. The CDR3 sequence is CASSSSYNSPLHF. CDR3 nucleotides: TGTGCCAGTAGTAGCTCCTATAATTCACCCCTCCACTTT.

This chain uses TRBV6-5 with TRBJ1-5; D uncertain. The V end was cut by 7 bases, the J end by 6 bases, with 16 bases between. Germline V gene data show CDR1 as MNHEY and CDR2 as SVGAGI. There are 14 residues in the CDR3. The DNA of the CDR3 is TGTGCCAGCACCCTACAAGGATCCGGTCAGCCCCAGCATTTT. Protein: CASTLQGSGQPQHF.

V is TRBV24-1 and J is TRBJ2-2; D is unresolved. Trimming took off 1 base at V and 1 base at J, with 3 bases between the two ends. Germline V CDR1 and CDR2: KGHDR, SFDVKD. The CDR3 is 14 residues long. The CDR3 nucleotides read TGTGCCACCAGTGATTTACAGAACACCGGGGAGCTGTTTTTT. Translated, it gives CATSDLQNTGELFF.

The V call is TRBV28, the J call TRBJ2-5; no reliable D call. This CDR3 region has 17 residues. The V end was cut by 7 bases, the J end by 2 bases, with 23 bases between. Germline V gene sequence: CDR1 MDHEN, CDR2 SYDVKM. CDR3 residues: CASTQRQVVGRQETQYF. The CDR3 DNA reads as TGTGCCAGCACCCAACGACAAGTGGTGGGTAGGCAAGAGACCCAGTACTTC.

This chain connects TRBV7-8 to TRBJ2-5; 9 nucleotides line up with TRBD1. The CDR3 totals 14 residues. Trimming at V came to 4 bases and at J to 3 bases, leaving 3 bases not matched to a gene. Germline V gene data show CDR1 as SGHVS and CDR2 as FQNEAQ. The CDR3 nucleotides are TGTGCCAGCAGCTCCACAGGGGGCGAAGAGACCCAGTACTTC. Translation gives CASSSTGGEETQYF. The whole variable domain, filled in from reference TRBV7-8 and TRBJ2-5, reads GAGVSQSPRYKVAKRGQDVALRCDPISGHVSLFWYQQALGQGPEFLTYFQNEAQLDKSGLPSDRFFAERPEGSVSTLKIQRTQQEDSAVYLCASSSTGGEETQYFGPGTRLLVL.

Comment on this clone: Within the sample, other DNA sequences also encode this same CDR3. This chain connects TRBV18 to TRBJ1-1; D ambiguous. The CDR3 spans 13 residues. In germline, CDR1 is KGHSH, CDR2 LQKENI. V lost 3 bases and J lost 0, with 5 bases in between. CDR3 protein: CASSPGLNTEAFF. The CDR3 DNA is TGTGCCAGCTCACCCGGACTGAACACTGAAGCTTTCTTT.

This chain connects TRBV5-1 to TRBJ2-3; D gene unclear. Germline CDR1 reads SGHRS; CDR2 reads YFSETQ. The CDR3 runs to 13 residues. Trimming stripped 5 bases from V and 7 bases from J, with 14 bases between. The CDR3 sequence is CASRFGAKNTQYF. CDR3 in DNA: TGCGCCAGCAGATTTGGTGCCAAGAATACGCAGTATTTT.

The sample holds one count of this clone. This chain joins TRBV6-2 or TRBV6-3 and TRBJ2-7, with D perhaps assigned TRBD1 or TRBD2 (6 bases each). Trimming stripped 1 base from V and 0 bases from J, with 16 bases between. Per the germline V gene, CDR1 is MNHEY and CDR2 is SVGEGT. The CDR3 loop spans 17 amino acids. The CDR3 spells CASSYWRVPGASYEQYF. CDR3 nucleotide sequence: TGTGCCAGCAGTTACTGGCGGGTTCCGGGGGCCTCCTACGAGCAGTACTTC.

V is TRBV6-5 and J is TRBJ2-1; 16 nucleotides align to TRBD2. The V segment lost 0 bases and the J segment 7 bases; nucleotides outside the gene matches: 0. Germline V CDR1 and CDR2: MNHEY, SVGAGI. This CDR3 contains 16 residues. This chain's CDR3 is CASSYSGLAGGNEQFF. The DNA of the CDR3 is TGTGCCAGCAGTTACTCGGGACTAGCGGGGGGGAATGAGCAGTTCTTC.

CDR3 bases: TGTGCCAGCAGCGCCCTCGGCACTGAAGCTTTCTTT. This sequence encodes CASSALGTEAFF. The rearrangement links TRBV9 to TRBJ1-1; unclear D gene. Germline V gene lookup returns CDR1 SGDLS and CDR2 YYNGEE. This CDR3 contains 12 residues. Trimming took off 3 bases at V and 4 bases at J, with 7 bases between the two ends.

This chain links TRBV4-1 with TRBJ1-5, with 10 positions matching TRBD1. From germline, CDR1 is MGHRA and CDR2 YSYEKL. V dropped 3 bases and J dropped 1; count of bases not matched to a gene: 3. The CDR3 contains 16 residues. CDR3 residues: CASSHRQGASNQPQHF. The CDR3, as DNA: TGCGCCAGCAGCCACCGACAGGGGGCAAGCAATCAGCCCCAGCATTTT.

On this clone: Mismatch with germline at one junction end may stem from a read error. The chain carries TRBV18 and TRBJ2-6; unclear D gene. CDR3 size: 17 residues. From germline, CDR1 is KGHSH and CDR2 LQKENI. CDR3 sequence reads: CASSPNQVISGTNVLTF. In DNA, the CDR3 is TGTGCCAGCTCACCTAACCAGGTTATCTCTGGGACCAACGTCCTGACTTTC.

This chain connects TRBV27 to TRBJ2-3; D might be TRBD2 (6 bases). V gave up 5 bases and J gave up 6 bases, with 15 bases separating them. From germline, CDR1 is MNHEY and CDR2 SMNVEV (reference sequence). The CDR3 runs 14 residues. CDR3 protein: CASSLGTPTDTQYF. As DNA, the CDR3 is TGTGCCAGCAGTCTCGGGACTCCCACGGATACGCAGTATTTT.

The chain carries TRBV27 and TRBJ1-6, with D uncertain. Per germline, CDR1 MNHEY and CDR2 SMNVEV (reference sequence). CDR3 length: 15 amino acids. V lost 5 bases and J lost 0, with 8 bases in between. CDR3 residues: CASSAGSSYNSPLHF. CDR3 nucleotide sequence: TGTGCCAGCAGTGCAGGTAGCTCCTATAATTCACCCCTCCACTTT.